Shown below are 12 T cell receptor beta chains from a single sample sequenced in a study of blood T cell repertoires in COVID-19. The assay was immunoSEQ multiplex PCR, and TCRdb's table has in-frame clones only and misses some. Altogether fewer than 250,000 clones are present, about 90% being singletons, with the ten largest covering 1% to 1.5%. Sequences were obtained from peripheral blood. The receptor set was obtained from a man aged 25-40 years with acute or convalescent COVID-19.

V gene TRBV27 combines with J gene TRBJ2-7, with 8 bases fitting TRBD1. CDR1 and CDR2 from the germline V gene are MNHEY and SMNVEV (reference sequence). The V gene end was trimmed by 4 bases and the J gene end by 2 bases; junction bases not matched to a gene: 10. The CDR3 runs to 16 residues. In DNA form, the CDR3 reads TGTGCCAGCAGTTCACCCCGGACAGGGCGGGCCTACGAGCAGTACTTC. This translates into CASSSPRTGRAYEQYF.

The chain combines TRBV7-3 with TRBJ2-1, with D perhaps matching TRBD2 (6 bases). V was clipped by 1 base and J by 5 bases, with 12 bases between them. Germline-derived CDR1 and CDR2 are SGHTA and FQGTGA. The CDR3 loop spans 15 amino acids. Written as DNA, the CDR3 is TGTGCCAGCAGCTTAAACCCAGGGAGGAACAATGAGCAGTTCTTC. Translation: CASSLNPGRNNEQFF.

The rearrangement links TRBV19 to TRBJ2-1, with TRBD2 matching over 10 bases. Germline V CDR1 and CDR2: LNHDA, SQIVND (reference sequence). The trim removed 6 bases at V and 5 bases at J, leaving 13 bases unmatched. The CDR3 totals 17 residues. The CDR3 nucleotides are TGTGCCAGTAGCGACTCCGAGGGACTAGCGCACCACAATGAGCAGTTCTTC. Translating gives CASSDSEGLAHHNEQFF.

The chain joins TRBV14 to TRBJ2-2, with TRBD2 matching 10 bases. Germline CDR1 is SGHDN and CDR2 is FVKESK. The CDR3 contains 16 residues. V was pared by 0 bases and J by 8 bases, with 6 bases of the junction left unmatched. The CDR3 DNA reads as TGTGCCAGCAGCCAAGAGACTAGCGGGCTTGGTGGGGAGCTGTTTTTT. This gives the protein CASSQETSGLGGELFF.

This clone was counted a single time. The CDR3 coding sequence is TGCGCCAGCAGCCAAGCTACGGTCCAGGGCCCCCATGGCTACACCTTC. Its protein product is CASSQATVQGPHGYTF. This chain joins TRBV4-1 and TRBJ1-2; the D gene is possibly TRBD1 (5 bases). V was shortened by 1 base and J by 6 bases, with 18 bases between the two germline ends. Germline assignment: CDR1 MGHRA and CDR2 YSYEKL. The CDR3 is 16 amino acids.

CDR3 in amino acids: CASNRIAGNTIYF. CDR3 coding DNA: TGTGCCAGCAACAGAATTGCTGGAAACACCATATATTTT. This chain links TRBV2 with TRBJ1-3; the D is unclear. The length of the CDR3 is 13 residues. Trimming removed 7 bases from V and 2 bases from J, with 9 bases in between. Looked up from germline, CDR1 is SNHLY and CDR2 is FYNNEI. Full variable domain (rest looked up from reference TRBV2 and TRBJ1-3): EPEVTQTPSHQVTQMGQEVILRCVPISNHLYFYWYRQILGQKVEFLVSFYNNEISEKSEIFDDQFSVERPDGSNFTLKIRSTKLEDSAMYFCASNRIAGNTIYFGEGSWLTVV.

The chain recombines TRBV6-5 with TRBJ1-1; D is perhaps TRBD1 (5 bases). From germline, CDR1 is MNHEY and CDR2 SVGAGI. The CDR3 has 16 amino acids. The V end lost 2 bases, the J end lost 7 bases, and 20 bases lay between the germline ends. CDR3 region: CASSYRQSSRMDEAFF. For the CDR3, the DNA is TGTGCCAGCAGTTACAGACAGTCCTCCCGAATGGATGAAGCTTTCTTT.

The CDR3 spells CASSSLRGTRTTQYF. DNA for the CDR3: TGTGCCAGCAGCTCACTGCGGGGGACGAGGACTACGCAGTATTTT. The chain recombines TRBV11-2 with TRBJ2-3; 7 bases are a match to TRBD2. The CDR3 contains 15 residues. Trimming at V came to 4 bases and at J to 8 bases, leaving 12 bases not matched to a gene. From germline, CDR1 is SGHAT and CDR2 FQNNGV.

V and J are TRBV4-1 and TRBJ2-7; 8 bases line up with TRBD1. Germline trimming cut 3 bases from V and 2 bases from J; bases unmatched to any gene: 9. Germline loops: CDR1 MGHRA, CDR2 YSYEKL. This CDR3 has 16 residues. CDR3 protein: CASSQTGTGPTYEQYF. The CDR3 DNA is TGCGCCAGCAGCCAGACCGGGACAGGTCCCACCTACGAGCAGTACTTC.

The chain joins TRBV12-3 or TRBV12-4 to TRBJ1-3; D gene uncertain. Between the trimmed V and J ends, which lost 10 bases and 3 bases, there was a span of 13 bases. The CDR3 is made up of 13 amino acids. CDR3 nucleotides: TGTGCCACCCGGCACCGGGTTGGAAACACCATATATTTT. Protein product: CATRHRVGNTIYF.

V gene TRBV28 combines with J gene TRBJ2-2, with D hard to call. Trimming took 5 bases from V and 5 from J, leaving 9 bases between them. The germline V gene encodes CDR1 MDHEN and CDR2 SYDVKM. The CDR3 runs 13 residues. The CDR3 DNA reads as TGTGCCAGCAGTCCCCAACTTACCGGGGAGCTGTTTTTT. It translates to CASSPQLTGELFF.

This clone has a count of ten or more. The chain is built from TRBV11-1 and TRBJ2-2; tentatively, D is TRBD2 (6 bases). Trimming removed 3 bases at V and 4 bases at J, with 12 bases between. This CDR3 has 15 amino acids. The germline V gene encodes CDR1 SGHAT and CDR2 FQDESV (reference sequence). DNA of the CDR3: TGTGCCAGCAGCTTCCCGCAGGGAGGCACCGGGGAGCTGTTTTTT. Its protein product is CASSFPQGGTGELFF.